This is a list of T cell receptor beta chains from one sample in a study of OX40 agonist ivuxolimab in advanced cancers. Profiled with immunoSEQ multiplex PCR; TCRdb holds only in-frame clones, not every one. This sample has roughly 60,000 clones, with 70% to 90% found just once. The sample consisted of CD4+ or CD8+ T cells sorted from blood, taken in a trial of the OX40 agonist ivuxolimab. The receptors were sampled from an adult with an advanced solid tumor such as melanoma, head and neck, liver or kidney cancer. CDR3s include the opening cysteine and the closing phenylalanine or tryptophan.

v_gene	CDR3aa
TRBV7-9	CASSVSGASGELFF
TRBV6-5	CASSYGTYYEQYF
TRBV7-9	CASSSPWGRESQNIQYF
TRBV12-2	CASRWRDSGRVRTLYEQYF
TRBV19	CASSIRSRVYGYTF
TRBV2	CASGPGLTNEKLFF
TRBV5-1	CASSSTSGLGYEQYF
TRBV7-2	CASSLNKRQETQYF
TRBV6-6	CASSYSQGAPEQYF
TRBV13	CASSLGVTEAFF
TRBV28	CASDRMHTEAFF
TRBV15	CATSRDWRDDLRQPQHF
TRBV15	CATSSRDRPEQYF
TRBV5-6	CASRGLAGESYEQYF
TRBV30	CAWSSGVSQPQHF
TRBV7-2	CASSLGEGSPYGYTF
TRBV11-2	CASSFGLAPYNEQFF
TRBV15	CATEPRAQETQYF
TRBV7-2	CASSLSGHSPETQYF
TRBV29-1	CSVRAGGPPGELFF
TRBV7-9	CASSRPGTSGKYEQFF
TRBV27	CASRPGLHAQQYF
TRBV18	CASSPRQGVQETQYF
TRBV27	CASSFSGRVNSPLHF
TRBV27	CASSFRLAGAPGSYEQYF
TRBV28	CASSLPGRAAHEQFF
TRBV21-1	CASSKGPRGNTGELFF
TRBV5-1	CASSSRTGNDNEQFF
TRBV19	CASNSGTGVTEAFF
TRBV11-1	CASSPLNKETQYF
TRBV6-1	CASSLLKGTEAFF
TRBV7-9	CASSLDYRGETQYF
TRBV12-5	CASGLALTSGLYNEQFF
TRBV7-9	CASSLGDYTF
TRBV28	CASILGGAGEKLFF
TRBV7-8	CASSLGQIPRSTQYF
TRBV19	CASREKNTEAFF
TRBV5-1	CASHLSGGDNEQFF
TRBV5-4	CASSPDSSIQYF
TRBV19	CASSTLAGPWTEAFF
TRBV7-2	CASTRGSYAYEQYF
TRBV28	CASTGGILYEQYF
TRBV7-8	CASSLDLNTGGTEAFF
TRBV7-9	CASSSDSNEQFF
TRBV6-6	CASSPIGEGTDTQYF
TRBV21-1	CASGDRDWNEKLFF
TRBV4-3	CASSLGWGTGELFF
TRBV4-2	CASSQDGSGSYEQYF
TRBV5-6	CASSLDPFGETQYF
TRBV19	CASSIGQGTEAFF
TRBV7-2	CASSQTSDRGEGTQYF
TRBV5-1	CASSYRAGERTGELFF
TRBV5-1	CASSLEEGGEETQYF
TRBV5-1	CASSLMGTTYEQYF
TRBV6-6	CASSTQGQPQHF
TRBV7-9	CASSLAGNDGYTF
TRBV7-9	CASSLYGLGTGELFF